These 13 T cell receptor beta chains came from one sample sequenced in a study of cytomegalovirus exposure and HLA in healthy donors. Researchers ran the PCR with 60 Vbeta and 13 Jbeta primers. Measured with immunoSEQ multiplex PCR; TCRdb has only the in-frame clones, and not every one. The sample records roughly 100,000 clones, 71% being singletons. Sequencing was performed on PBMCs. All receptors derive from a female donor in good health and CMV-seronegative.

V gene TRBV5-8 combines with J gene TRBJ2-3; possible D gene TRBD2, 5 bases. This CDR3 spans 15 amino acids. The V gene's germline CDR1 is SGHTS and CDR2 YDEGEE. V lost 1 base to trimming and J lost 1 base, with 10 bases between them. This CDR3 is CASSLLLAGTDTQYF. Written as DNA, the CDR3 is TGTGCCAGCAGCTTGCTCCTAGCCGGCACAGATACGCAGTATTTT.

This sequence joins TRBV5-1 and TRBJ2-2, with D possibly matching TRBD2 (7 bases). Germline V gene sequence: CDR1 SGHRS, CDR2 YFSETQ. V gave up 5 bases and J gave up 3 bases, with 14 bases separating them. The CDR3 has 15 residues. The CDR3 spells CASRGRAGDTGELFF. CDR3 in DNA: TGCGCCAGCAGAGGGAGGGCAGGGGACACCGGGGAGCTGTTTTTT. The full variable domain, completed using reference TRBV5-1 and TRBJ2-2, is KAGVTQTPRYLIKTRGQQVTLSCSPISGHRSVSWYQQTPGQGLQFLFEYFSETQRNKGNFPGRFSGRQFSNSRSEMNVSTLELGDSALYLCASRGRAGDTGELFFGEGSRLTVL.

The sample holds a few counts of this clone. This chain joins TRBV5-5 and TRBJ2-7; 8 nucleotides match TRBD1. The CDR3 is 14 amino acids. V lost 6 bases to trimming and J lost 0 bases; unmatched junction nucleotides: 5. Germline loops: CDR1 SGHKS, CDR2 YYEKEE (reference sequence). This chain's CDR3 is CASTRDRSSYEQYF. As DNA, the CDR3 is TGTGCCAGCACCCGGGACAGGTCCTCCTACGAGCAGTACTTC.

V usage is TRBV11-3 and J usage is TRBJ2-1; 15 nucleotides match TRBD2. The CDR3 consists of 17 residues. CDR1 is SGHNT and CDR2 is YENEEA in the germline V gene. The V gene end was trimmed by 3 bases and the J gene end by 5 bases; junction bases not matched to a gene: 5. The CDR3, as DNA: TGTGCCAGCAGCTTCAGGGGGACTAGCGGGGGGAACAATGAGCAGTTCTTC. Protein: CASSFRGTSGGNNEQFF.

The rearrangement links TRBV19 to TRBJ2-7; D may be TRBD1 (5 bases). Germline loops: CDR1 LNHDA, CDR2 SQIVND (reference sequence). There are 14 residues in the CDR3. V lost 3 bases and J 6 bases, leaving 15 bases between the germline ends. CDR3 in amino acids: CASSILPAGFEQYF. The CDR3 DNA follows: TGTGCCAGTAGTATCCTTCCGGCAGGGTTCGAGCAGTACTTC.

The chain recombines TRBV7-8 with TRBJ2-7; D possibly corresponds to TRBD2 (5 bases). V was trimmed by 5 bases and J by 2 bases, leaving 13 bases between them. CDR1 and CDR2 (germline): SGHVS, FQNEAQ. This CDR3 is 14 amino acids long. CDR3 loop: CASSPARVTYEQYF. CDR3 coding DNA: TGTGCCAGCAGCCCAGCGCGGGTGACCTACGAGCAGTACTTC.

V and J are TRBV4-3 and TRBJ2-2, with 9 bases that match TRBD2. The junction had 6 bases not matched to a gene; V was cut back by 8 bases and J by 5 bases. This CDR3 contains 14 residues. From germline, CDR1 is LGHNA and CDR2 YSLEER. CDR3: CASRLAGATGELFF. The CDR3 nucleotides read TGCGCCAGCCGATTAGCGGGAGCTACCGGGGAGCTGTTTTTT.

The chain employs TRBV5-4 and TRBJ2-3, with 8 bases lining up with TRBD2. V was pared by 2 bases and J by 2 bases, with 1 base of the junction left unmatched. Germline V gene lookup returns CDR1 SGHNT and CDR2 YYREEE (reference sequence). The CDR3 totals 14 residues. DNA of the CDR3: TGTGCCAGCAGCTTCGGGAGGGCCACAGATACGCAGTATTTT. This encodes CASSFGRATDTQYF.

The CDR3 DNA reads as TGCGCCAGCAGCCAAGGACTAGCGGGGCAAGAGACCCAGTACTTC. It yields the protein CASSQGLAGQETQYF. The chain recombines TRBV4-3 with TRBJ2-5; 11 bases align to TRBD2. Germline CDR1 LGHNA, CDR2 YSLEER. This CDR3 is built from 15 residues. Germline trimming cut 1 base from V and 2 bases from J; bases unmatched to any gene: 0.

V is TRBV27 and J is TRBJ1-1; 9 bases are a match to TRBD1. Trimming took 6 bases from V and 5 from J; bases not matched to a gene: 7. In germline, CDR1 is MNHEY, CDR2 SMNVEV (reference sequence). The CDR3 has 14 residues. The CDR3 here is CASRSQGAVTEAFF. In DNA, the CDR3 is TGTGCCAGCAGATCACAGGGGGCAGTTACTGAAGCTTTCTTT.

The chain combines TRBV19 with TRBJ2-1; TRBD2 agrees at 11 bases. This CDR3 region has 17 residues. Germline CDR1 reads LNHDA; CDR2 reads SQIVND (reference sequence). J was trimmed by 5 bases and V by 2 bases; bases with no gene match: 8. CDR3 sequence: CASSILETSGTNNEQFF. CDR3 DNA sequence: TGTGCCAGTAGTATATTGGAGACTAGCGGGACGAACAATGAGCAGTTCTTC.

The J gene is TRBJ2-3, the V gene TRBV5-1; TRBD2 matches at 8 bases. Germline V CDR1 and CDR2: SGHRS, YFSETQ. After removal of 4 bases from V and 1 base from J, the junction contained 2 bases not matched to a gene. The CDR3 spans 14 residues. This CDR3 is CASSPLAGTDTQYF. CDR3 DNA: TGCGCCAGCAGCCCACTAGCGGGCACAGATACGCAGTATTTT.

The CDR3 region is CASSLGRDRGSETQYF. The CDR3 bases are TGCGCCAGCAGCTTGGGAAGGGACAGGGGGTCAGAGACCCAGTACTTC. The rearrangement joins TRBV5-1 to TRBJ2-5; 11 bases match TRBD1. CDR1 and CDR2 from the germline V gene are SGHRS and YFSETQ. The junction had 5 bases not matched to a gene; V was cut back by 0 bases and J by 4 bases. The CDR3 is 16 residues long.